The next 21 T cell receptor beta chains were all read from a single sample in a study of tissue T cells after allogeneic stem cell transplantation. The time point here: mouse harvest day 14 after allogeneic transplant. Each mouse received 10^7 T-cell-depleted marrow cells plus 10^6 splenic CD5+ T cells by tail vein. Profiling relied on immunoSEQ multiplex PCR, and the TCRdb table lists in-frame clones only, not all of them. The data show about 3,700 clones, around half seen once. Source material: gut tissue. Source of these receptors: a female BALB/c mouse given C57BL/6 T cells with graft-versus-host disease after an allogeneic hematopoietic cell transplant.

Notes on this clone: Any gene name here is a mouse gene name. The read ends 1 residue shy of where the CDR3 ends; the end is completed using the germline J gene. The chain couples TRBV3 to TRBJ2-3; TRBD2 is a possible D gene (7 bases). The CDR3 is 13 amino acids. CDR1 and CDR2 from the germline V gene are SNHLY and FYNGKV (reference sequence). Trimming removed 6 bases at V and 3 bases at J, with 10 bases between. CDR3 residues: CASSWGAAETLYF. The DNA read from the CDR3 is TGTGCCAGCAGTTGGGGGGCGGCAGAAACGCTGTAT. Full variable domain (outside the CDR3, taken from reference TRBV3 and TRBJ2-3): GPKVLQIPSHQIIDMGQMVTLNCDPVSNHLYFYWYKQILGQQMEFLVNFYNGKVMEKSKLFKDQFSVERPDGSYFTLKIQPTALEDSAVYFCASSWGAAETLYFGSGTRLTVL.

Notes on this clone: Gene names are mouse gene names. With the read ending 1 residue before the CDR3 end, the germline J gene is used to fill in that end. This rearrangement joins TRBV3 to TRBJ1-3; a possible D gene is TRBD1 (5 bases). Germline V gene data show CDR1 as SNHLY and CDR2 as FYNGKV (reference sequence). V was clipped by 7 bases and J by 4 bases, with 8 bases between them. This CDR3 has 12 amino acids. CDR3 sequence: CASTGDGNTLYF. The CDR3 bases that were read are TGTGCCAGCACTGGGGACGGAAATACGCTCTAT.

As for this clone: Mouse gene names apply. The CDR3 is cut off 1 residue early in the read; its end comes from the germline J gene. V is TRBV26 and J is TRBJ2-4, with TRBD2 as a possible D gene (6 bases). The germline V gene has CDR1 KGHPV and CDR2 FQNQEV (reference sequence). V lost 7 bases to trimming and J lost 3 bases, with 11 bases between them. This CDR3 has 13 amino acids. CDR3 amino acids: CASTDWSQNTLYF. The CDR3 DNA, read in part, is TGTGCCAGCACTGACTGGTCCCAAAACACCTTGTAC.

In regard to this clone: Gene names and germline refer to mouse. Read sequence stops 1 residue before the CDR3 end, and the germline J gene provides the missing end. The rearrangement links TRBV23 to TRBJ1-1; TRBD1 is the table's D call, not checked against the DNA. The CDR3 covers 14 residues. Germline values: CDR1 KGHTA, CDR2 FQNQQP. The CDR3 bases that were read are TGCTCCAGCAGTCAAGAGGGGGCGGGCACAGAAGTCTTC. This encodes CSSSQEGAGTEVF. The full CDR3 protein is CSSSQEGAGTEVFF.

Details on this clone: The gene symbols are mouse symbols. The read ends 1 residue before the CDR3 terminus; that terminus is restored from the germline J gene. The V call is TRBV31, the J call TRBJ2-4; 14 bases line up with TRBD2. Germline V CDR1 and CDR2: GKSSPN, SITVG. J was trimmed by 8 bases and V by 0 bases; bases with no gene match: 4. The CDR3 length is 15 residues. The CDR3 loop is CAWSLGTGGAGTLYF. CDR3 bases read: TGTGCCTGGAGTCTAGGGACTGGGGGGGCGGGCACCTTGTAC.

There are a few counts of this clone. Genes here carry mouse names. The missing CDR3 end, 1 residue past where the read stops, is filled in from the germline J gene. This sequence joins TRBV13-1 and TRBJ1-3; D is undetermined. Trimming stripped 2 bases from V and 0 bases from J, with 3 bases between. CDR1 NSHNY and CDR2 SYGAGN come from the germline V gene. This CDR3 is built from 13 residues. CDR3 loop: CASSEVSGNTLYF. The CDR3 DNA, read in part, is TGTGCCAGCAGTGAGGTTTCTGGAAATACGCTCTAT.

This clone was counted only a few times. Genes and germline come from the mouse. The read finishes 1 residue shy of the CDR3 end, and the germline J gene is used to complete it. The chain recombines TRBV31 with TRBJ1-2; 10 bases fit TRBD1. Unmatched junction bases numbered 6, after V lost 1 base and J lost 1 base. This CDR3 is 16 amino acids long. CDR1 is GKSSPN and CDR2 is SITVG in the germline V gene. Partial CDR3 DNA: TGTGCCTGGAGTCCTGGGACAGGGGCGAGAAACTCCGACTACACC. This encodes CAWSPGTGARNSDYT. The whole CDR3 region reads CAWSPGTGARNSDYTF. Together with reference TRBV31 and TRBJ1-2, the CDR3 gives the full variable domain: AQTIHQWPVAEIKAVGSPLSLGCTIKGKSSPNLYWYWQATGGTLQQLFYSITVGQVESVVQLNLSASRPKDDQFILSTEKLLLSHSGFYLCAWSPGTGARNSDYTFGSGTRLLVI.

Turning to this clone: The germline and genes are mouse ones. The CDR3 is cut off 1 residue early in the read; its end comes from the germline J gene. The chain has TRBV26 and TRBJ1-2; D remains ambiguous. Germline CDR1 and CDR2: KGHPV and FQNQEV (reference sequence). The CDR3 is made up of 14 amino acids. Trimming shortened V by 0 bases and J by 1 base, and 6 bases separated the two germline ends. The covered CDR3 bases are TGTGCCAGCAGTCTGTCGCCCAAAAACTCCGACTACACC. Translation gives CASSLSPKNSDYT. The full-length CDR3 reads as CASSLSPKNSDYTF.

On this clone: Mouse gene names apply. Incomplete CDR3 DNA: TGTGCCAGCAGCCCCGGGACAAACAACGAAAGATTATTT. Its translation is CASSPGTNNERLF. The complete CDR3 protein is CASSPGTNNERLFF. This chain links TRBV2 with TRBJ1-4, with D perhaps matching TRBD1 (6 bases). The DNA ends 1 residue before the CDR3 does, and the rest of the CDR3 is filled in from the germline J gene. V was trimmed by 4 bases and J by 4 bases, leaving 10 bases between them. The CDR3 is made up of 14 amino acids. Germline CDR1 LGHNA, CDR2 YSYQKL.

A note on this clone: The gene names given are mouse names. With the read ending 1 residue before the CDR3 end, the germline J gene is used to fill in that end. The chain joins TRBV13-2 to TRBJ2-5; D might be TRBD2 (7 bases). The germline CDR1 and CDR2 sequences are NNHNN and SYGAGS (reference sequence). The CDR3 is made up of 15 amino acids. Trimming left V 0 bases short and J 2 bases short, with 10 bases between. The CDR3 bases that were read are TGTGCCAGCGGTGATGTAAGGGGGGGCCAAGACACCCAGTAC. Its translation: CASGDVRGGQDTQY. From start to end, the CDR3 is CASGDVRGGQDTQYF.

About this clone itself: Gene labels here are mouse ones. The CDR3 extends 1 residue past the end of the read, so its final part is completed from the germline J gene. The chain recombines TRBV26 with TRBJ1-6, with a possible D match to TRBD1 (5 bases). TRBJ1-6 falls under the ORF class, with uncertain function. Germline V gene lookup returns CDR1 KGHPV and CDR2 FQNQEV (reference sequence). The CDR3 spans 15 residues. V was pared by 7 bases and J by 0 bases, with 10 bases between. The CDR3 region is CASTPTDSYNSPLYF. The part of the CDR3 DNA that was read is TGTGCCAGCACCCCGACAGATTCCTATAATTCGCCCCTCTAC.

On this clone itself: Genes and germline are mouse. The read halts 1 residue ahead of the CDR3 end, with the missing end drawn from the germline J gene. This chain joins TRBV23 and TRBJ2-1; whether TRBD1, the table's D call, matches the DNA was not checked. Germline CDR1 and CDR2: KGHTA and FQNQQP. The CDR3 covers 14 residues. CDR3 sequence reads: CSSSQRDRDAEQFF. CDR3 DNA (partial): TGCTCCAGCAGTCAAAGGGACAGGGATGCTGAGCAGTTC.

Concerning this clone: The genes and germline here are from mouse. The covered CDR3 bases are TGTGCAAGCAGCTTAGAGGGGAACACAGAAGTCTTC. It is translated as CASSLEGNTEVF. In full, the CDR3 is CASSLEGNTEVFF. V usage is TRBV16 and J usage is TRBJ1-1, with D unclear. The read gets to within 1 residue of the CDR3 end, and the germline J gene fills in the rest. Germline lookup yields CDR1 SGHSA and CDR2 FRNQAP. V was shortened by 0 bases and J by 1 base, with 3 bases between the two germline ends. CDR3 size: 13 residues.

This clone was seen a handful of times. Gene names are the mouse ones. The CDR3 end falls 1 residue outside the read, so it is completed with the germline J gene. Other DNA sequences from this sample encode an identical CDR3 as well. The V call is TRBV3, the J call TRBJ1-6; D is undetermined. TRBJ1-6 is annotated as an ORF whose role is uncertain. Deletions cut 1 base from V and 3 bases from J, with 1 base between. Germline assignment: CDR1 SNHLY and CDR2 FYNGKV (reference sequence). CDR3 length: 13 amino acids. The CDR3 here is CASSLDYNSPLYF. The part of the CDR3 DNA that was read is TGTGCCAGCAGCTTAGACTATAATTCGCCCCTCTAC.

Points on this clone: One junction end disagrees with the germline gene, perhaps due to a read error. Gene names and germline refer to mouse. Read sequence stops 1 residue before the CDR3 end, and the germline J gene provides the missing end. The chain recombines TRBV12-2 with TRBJ1-3, with D unclear. The CDR3 spans 14 residues. The V gene's germline CDR1 is SGHLS and CDR2 HYDKME. The chain's CDR3 is CAGSLDTSGNTLYF. The CDR3 bases that were read are TGTGCCGGCTCTCTCGACACTTCTGGAAATACGCTCTAT.

As regards this clone: Mouse gene names and germline throughout. The read stops 1 residue short of the end of the CDR3; the missing end is completed from the germline J gene. The rearrangement links TRBV13-1 to TRBJ2-7, with a tentative D call TRBD1 (6 bases). Germline V gene sequence: CDR1 NSHNY, CDR2 SYGAGN. The CDR3 covers 14 residues. The V and J ends lost 5 bases and 3 bases respectively, with 15 bases between them. CDR3 loop: CASRAGTRDYEQYF. The covered CDR3 bases are TGTGCCAGCAGGGCCGGGACAAGGGACTATGAACAGTAC.

To note about this clone: Mouse gene names apply. The missing CDR3 end, 1 residue past where the read stops, is filled in from the germline J gene. The rearrangement joins TRBV23 to TRBJ2-3; TRBD2 is taken as the D call from the table, unchecked against the DNA. CDR3 length: 14 residues. Looked up from germline, CDR1 is KGHTA and CDR2 is FQNQQP. Incomplete CDR3 DNA: TGCTCCAGCAGTCTGACTGGGGGGTTAGAAACGCTGTAT. It yields the protein CSSSLTGGLETLY. The entire CDR3 sequence reads CSSSLTGGLETLYF.

Comment on this clone: Gene and germline names: mouse. The missing CDR3 end, 1 residue past where the read stops, is filled in from the germline J gene. The rearrangement joins TRBV19 to TRBJ2-7, with 12 bases fitting TRBD2. Per the germline V gene, CDR1 is FNHDT and CDR2 is SITEND (reference sequence). The CDR3 is 14 amino acids. V lost 5 bases and J lost 6; bases outside the gene matches: 6. Here the CDR3 reads CASSYDWGGFEQYF. CDR3 DNA (partial): TGTGCCAGCAGCTACGACTGGGGGGGCTTTGAACAGTAC.

This clone was seen only a few times. Gene names denote mouse genes. Coverage ceases 1 residue before the CDR3 finishes, and the germline J gene fills in the end. V gene TRBV16 combines with J gene TRBJ1-1, with TRBD1 matching over 8 bases. The germline V gene has CDR1 SGHSA and CDR2 FRNQAP. CDR3 length: 15 amino acids. Germline trimming cut 2 bases from V and 1 base from J; bases unmatched to any gene: 3. CDR3 DNA (partial): TGTGCAAGCAGCTTACCCGGGACAGGGAACACAGAAGTCTTC. Translated: CASSLPGTGNTEVF. The complete CDR3 protein is CASSLPGTGNTEVFF.

This clone has more than one count but fewer than ten. The listed genes are named as in mouse. The read is 1 residue too short to cover the CDR3 end, so that end is filled in from the germline J gene. V gene TRBV14 combines with J gene TRBJ1-3; 7 nucleotides agree with TRBD1. V shed 5 bases, J shed 3 bases, and the junction held 5 bases outside the gene matches. This CDR3 has 14 amino acids. CDR1 and CDR2 from the germline V gene are SGHDT and FRDEAV. CDR3 DNA (partial): TGTGCCAGCAGCCTTGGGACAGATGGAAATACGCTCTAT. Its translation: CASSLGTDGNTLY. Given in full, the CDR3 is CASSLGTDGNTLYF.

This clone was picked up a small number of times. These gene names are mouse names. Read data end 1 residue before the CDR3 end; the end is taken from the germline J gene. The V call is TRBV14, the J call TRBJ1-4; no clear D. The CDR3 loop spans 15 amino acids. Germline V gene lookup returns CDR1 SGHDT and CDR2 FRDEAV. Trimming left V 1 base short and J 0 bases short, with 7 bases between. The CDR3 DNA, read in part, is TGTGCCAGCAGTTTCAACAATCTTTCCAACGAAAGATTATTT. It translates to CASSFNNLSNERLF. The whole CDR3 sequence is CASSFNNLSNERLFF.